These 26 T cell receptor beta chains originate from one sample sequenced in a study of cytomegalovirus exposure and HLA in healthy donors. This PCR relied on a set of 60 Vbeta primers and 13 Jbeta primers. Sequencing was performed with immunoSEQ multiplex PCR; in TCRdb, only in-frame clones are kept and a portion is missing. Of under 150,000 clones in the sample, around three quarters were seen once. Sequenced material: PBMCs. The receptors stem from a male donor in good health and CMV-seronegative.

The chain recombines TRBV4-3 with TRBJ1-6, with D possibly TRBD1 on 5 matching bases. Germline V gene lookup returns CDR1 LGHNA and CDR2 YSLEER. The CDR3 runs to 16 residues. Between the trimmed V and J ends, which lost 1 base and 13 bases, there was a span of 20 bases. The CDR3 DNA follows: TGCGCCAGCAGCCAAGGGCTCGGGGGACGGAGTGGTCCCCTCCACTTT. Protein: CASSQGLGGRSGPLHF.

This clone was observed a few times. The rearrangement joins TRBV5-4 to TRBJ2-3; the match to TRBD2 covers 7 bases. Germline CDR1 reads SGHNT; CDR2 reads YYREEE (reference sequence). This CDR3 spans 19 amino acids. Trimming took 0 bases from V and 5 from J; bases not matched to a gene: 18. Here the CDR3 DNA reads TGTGCCAGCAGCTTGGGTGGGGTTCGTAGCGGGTATGCGTTAGATACGCAGTATTTT. Protein sequence: CASSLGGVRSGYALDTQYF.

This clone was observed a single time. The V gene is TRBV10-3, the J gene TRBJ2-3, with TRBD2 matching 14 bases. Germline assignment: CDR1 ENHRY and CDR2 SYGVKD. The ends lost 4 bases at V and 7 bases at J; junction bases unmatched: 16. The length of the CDR3 is 19 residues. CDR3 protein: CAISGPRLAGGPAANTQYF. The CDR3 DNA is TGTGCCATCAGTGGCCCACGACTAGCGGGGGGGCCCGCCGCCAATACGCAGTATTTT.

The genes are TRBV25-1 and TRBJ2-5; TRBD2 agrees at 8 bases. V was pared by 8 bases and J by 5 bases, with 10 bases of the junction left unmatched. CDR3 length equals 14 residues. CDR1 and CDR2 (germline): MGHDK, SYGVNS. CDR3 coding DNA: TGTGCCAGCTTGGAGCGGGAGAGGGGCGAGACCCAGTACTTC. Translation gives CASLERERGETQYF.

The genes are TRBV11-2 and TRBJ1-4; no firm D call. In germline, CDR1 is SGHAT, CDR2 FQNNGV. Deletions cut 1 base from V and 7 bases from J, with 7 bases between. The CDR3 has 13 residues. CDR3 residues: CASSLAAGEKLFF. The DNA of the CDR3 is TGTGCCAGCAGCTTAGCCGCAGGTGAAAAACTGTTTTTT. Full variable domain (missing parts from reference TRBV11-2 and TRBJ1-4): EAGVAQSPRYKIIEKRQSVAFWCNPISGHATLYWYQQILGQGPKLLIQFQNNGVVDDSQLPKDRFSAERLKGVDSTLKIQPAKLEDSAVYLCASSLAAGEKLFFGSGTQLSVL.

The V and J genes are TRBV5-1 and TRBJ1-1, with TRBD1 identical over 10 bases. CDR1 is SGHRS and CDR2 is YFSETQ in the germline V gene. There are 13 residues in the CDR3. The V gene end was trimmed by 4 bases and the J gene end by 8 bases; junction bases not matched to a gene: 5. The CDR3 spells CASSGGTGAEAFF. In nucleotides, the CDR3 is TGCGCCAGCAGCGGCGGGACAGGGGCGGAAGCTTTCTTT.

The CDR3 protein is CASSQRAPGIDTQYF. The CDR3 nucleotides read TGTGCCAGCAGCCAGAGGGCCCCCGGGATAGATACGCAGTATTTT. This chain connects TRBV13 to TRBJ2-3; TRBD2 is a possible D gene (5 bases). The CDR3 contains 15 residues. Germline V lookup: CDR1 PRHDT, CDR2 FYEKMQ (reference sequence). Trimming took 5 bases from V and 5 from J, leaving 17 bases between them. The entire variable domain, with the rest obtained from reference TRBV13 and TRBJ2-3, is as follows: AAGVIQSPRHLIKEKRETATLKCYPIPRHDTVYWYQQGPGQDPQFLISFYEKMQSDKGSIPDRFSAQQFSDYHSELNMSSLELGDSALYFCASSQRAPGIDTQYFGPGTRLTVL.

This chain connects TRBV5-1 to TRBJ2-5; 11 nucleotides agree with TRBD2. This CDR3 is 16 amino acids long. Germline CDR1 SGHRS, CDR2 YFSETQ. J was trimmed by 4 bases and V by 0 bases; bases with no gene match: 5. The CDR3, as DNA: TGCGCCAGCAGCTTGGTATCTAGCGGGGGGCCAGAGACCCAGTACTTC. This encodes CASSLVSSGGPETQYF.

The chain recombines TRBV7-9 with TRBJ2-3; 10 bases line up with TRBD2. The CDR3 spans 16 residues. The J segment lost 0 bases and the V segment lost 4 bases, leaving 4 bases of the junction unmatched. Germline values: CDR1 SEHNR, CDR2 FQNEAQ (reference sequence). The DNA for the CDR3 is TGTGCCAGCAGCTACGGACTAGCGGCTAGCACAGATACGCAGTATTTT. Translated, it gives CASSYGLAASTDTQYF.

V and J are TRBV21-1 and TRBJ2-7; the DNA was not compared with TRBD1, the D call given in the table. TRBV21-1 is labeled a pseudogene. This CDR3 has 14 residues. The CDR3 DNA follows: TGTGCCAGCAGACCGGGACAGGGGGGTCACGAGCAGTACTTC. It translates to CASRPGQGGHEQYF.

The chain joins TRBV2 to TRBJ1-2; 8 bases line up with TRBD1. The V gene end was trimmed by 6 bases and the J gene end by 3 bases; junction bases not matched to a gene: 3. The CDR3 is 13 residues long. Per the germline V gene, CDR1 is SNHLY and CDR2 is FYNNEI. CDR3: CASRLTGDYGYTF. The CDR3 DNA reads TGTGCCAGCAGGTTGACAGGGGACTATGGCTACACCTTC. The variable domain in full, completed from reference TRBV2 and TRBJ1-2, reads EPEVTQTPSHQVTQMGQEVILRCVPISNHLYFYWYRQILGQKVEFLVSFYNNEISEKSEIFDDQFSVERPDGSNFTLKIRSTKLEDSAMYFCASRLTGDYGYTFGSGTRLTVV.

The chain combines TRBV6-1 with TRBJ1-5, with a possible D match to TRBD1 (5 bases). The V and J ends lost 4 bases and 7 bases respectively, with 11 bases between them. CDR3 length: 13 amino acids. CDR1 MNHNS and CDR2 SASEGT come from the germline V gene. The CDR3, as DNA: TGTGCCAGCAGTGCCGCGGGGGACCAGCCCCAGCATTTT. Translated, it gives CASSAAGDQPQHF.

The chain has TRBV11-2 and TRBJ2-7; TRBD2 matches 8 bases. The CDR3 extends over 12 amino acids. The V and J ends lost 6 bases and 6 bases, in that order; junction bases with no gene match: 4. Per germline, CDR1 SGHAT and CDR2 FQNNGV. The CDR3 region is CASSFSGVEQYF. DNA for the CDR3: TGTGCCAGCAGTTTTAGCGGGGTCGAGCAGTACTTC.

The chain recombines TRBV5-4 with TRBJ2-7; 7 nucleotides match TRBD2. The V segment lost 3 bases and the J segment 7 bases; nucleotides outside the gene matches: 16. Germline CDR1 SGHNT, CDR2 YYREEE (reference sequence). This CDR3 is 16 amino acids long. The CDR3 loop is CASSSGGYGVAREQYF. CDR3 nucleotide sequence: TGTGCCAGCAGCTCCGGGGGGTACGGAGTCGCCCGGGAGCAGTACTTC.

The rearrangement links TRBV18 to TRBJ2-2; D is possibly TRBD1 (6 bases). The CDR3 loop spans 17 amino acids. Trimming pared 1 base from V and 2 bases from J, leaving 14 bases between. Looked up from germline, CDR1 is KGHSH and CDR2 is LQKENI. The CDR3 sequence is CASSPLLLGANTGELFF. For the CDR3, the DNA is TGTGCCAGCTCACCACTGCTATTGGGGGCTAACACCGGGGAGCTGTTTTTT. The variable domain in full, with the rest retrieved from reference TRBV18 and TRBJ2-2, is NAGVMQNPRHLVRRRGQEARLRCSPMKGHSHVYWYRQLPEEGLKFMVYLQKENIIDESGMPKERFSAEFPKEGPSILRIQQVVRGDSAAYFCASSPLLLGANTGELFFGEGSRLTVL.

The CDR3 region has the DNA TGTGCCAGCAGTGCGGGACCCCTTTCCTCCTACGAGCAGTACTTC. This gives the protein CASSAGPLSSYEQYF. The chain uses TRBV7-8 and TRBJ2-7; perhaps TRBD2 as D (6 bases). CDR1 and CDR2 (germline): SGHVS, FQNEAQ. V was shortened by 6 bases and J by 0 bases, with 15 bases between the two germline ends. The CDR3 is 15 residues long.

This clone is a singleton in its sample. The rearrangement links TRBV5-1 to TRBJ1-6; D is unresolved. The CDR3 runs to 13 residues. Per the germline V gene, CDR1 is SGHRS and CDR2 is YFSETQ. Trimming left V 0 bases short and J 7 bases short, with 5 bases between. CDR3: CASSLDSNSPLHF. CDR3 nucleotide sequence: TGCGCCAGCAGCTTGGACAGCAATTCACCCCTCCACTTT.

The chain uses TRBV9 and TRBJ1-4; 8 positions agree with TRBD1. Trimming removed 0 bases from V and 8 bases from J; junction bases left unmatched: 6. From germline, CDR1 is SGDLS and CDR2 YYNGEE. This CDR3 comprises 15 residues. As DNA, the CDR3 is TGTGCCAGCAGCGTAGCTCCGGACAGGGAAGAAAAACTGTTTTTT. Translating it yields CASSVAPDREEKLFF.

The rearrangement links TRBV7-8 to TRBJ2-7; D is ambiguous. Looked up from germline, CDR1 is SGHVS and CDR2 is FQNEAQ. V lost 1 base to trimming and J lost 1 base, with 8 bases between them. There are 14 residues in the CDR3. The CDR3 is CASSLVRKSYEQYF. As DNA, the CDR3 is TGTGCCAGCAGCTTAGTCAGGAAGTCCTACGAGCAGTACTTC.

This clone showed up just a few times. The chain is built from TRBV6-5 and TRBJ1-6, with D unclear. This CDR3 region has 13 residues. Deletions cut 7 bases from V and 7 bases from J, with 11 bases between. Germline lookup yields CDR1 MNHEY and CDR2 SVGAGI. DNA for the CDR3: TGTGCCAGCACCACATCTGAAAATTCACCCCTCCACTTT. Translation: CASTTSENSPLHF.

This chain links TRBV7-6 with TRBJ1-3; no firm D call. Germline V gives CDR1 SGHVS, CDR2 FNYEAQ. Between the trimmed V and J ends, which lost 5 bases and 4 bases, there was a span of 9 bases. The CDR3 runs to 13 residues. CDR3 bases: TGTGCCAGCAGCGCCGCGCCCGGAAACACCATATATTTT. Translated, it gives CASSAAPGNTIYF.

The V gene is TRBV7-2, the J gene TRBJ1-1; the D gene is possibly TRBD1 (6 bases). The germline V gene encodes CDR1 SGHTA and CDR2 FQGNSA. V was clipped by 8 bases and J by 1 base, with 17 bases between them. The CDR3 extends over 15 amino acids. This CDR3 is CASVRGGHSNTEAFF. The CDR3 nucleotides are TGTGCCAGCGTTCGGGGGGGACACTCGAACACTGAAGCTTTCTTT.

Comments on this clone: This likely comes from a read error, as the CDR3 has no conserved phenylalanine or tryptophan at its end. No DNA is shown, since the ends of the CDR3 on it are uncertain; the CDR3 is the one TCRdb lists. The chain has TRBV18 and TRBJ1-1; the tabulated D call, TRBD1, remains unverified against the DNA. CDR1 and CDR2 from the germline V gene are KGHSH and LQKENI. Counting both end residues, the CDR3 totals 9 amino acids. The CDR3 spells CASTWTGEA.

This clone was counted only a few times. V is TRBV5-4 and J is TRBJ1-2; 8 bases line up with TRBD1. The CDR3 loop spans 16 amino acids. CDR1 and CDR2 from the germline V gene are SGHNT and YYREEE (reference sequence). V lost 4 bases, J lost 1 base, and 9 bases stayed unmatched. The DNA for the CDR3 is TGTGCCAGCAGCCCGGGTTGGACAGGGATTAACTATGGCTACACCTTC. This translates into CASSPGWTGINYGYTF.

The V call is TRBV5-8, the J call TRBJ1-2; a weak D match, TRBD1 (5 bases). This CDR3 spans 13 amino acids. Deletions cut 4 bases from V and 3 bases from J, with 10 bases between. Germline loops: CDR1 SGHTS, CDR2 YDEGEE. The CDR3 coding sequence is TGTGCCAGCAGCCTCGGGACTTACTATGGCTACACCTTC. This gives the protein CASSLGTYYGYTF.

For the CDR3, the DNA is TGTGCCAGTAGTATAGGATTTAGGGACAGCCTTCTCGACGAGCAGTACTTC. Protein sequence: CASSIGFRDSLLDEQYF. V and J are TRBV19 and TRBJ2-5; 7 positions agree with TRBD1. The J call may be wrong; the DNA end is better matched by TRBJ2-7. This CDR3 is 17 amino acids long. CDR1 LNHDA and CDR2 SQIVND come from the germline V gene (reference sequence).